These T cell receptor beta chains were read from a single sample in a study of long-term antiretroviral therapy in people with HIV. Sequenced by immunoSEQ multiplex PCR; TCRdb stores in-frame clones only, minus some. The repertoire holds some 10,000 clones, with under 85% as singletons. This material consisted of unsorted PBMCs, taken at the start of antiretroviral therapy, before treatment. These receptors were collected from a man under 40 with HIV. CDR3s include the opening cysteine and the closing phenylalanine or tryptophan. The D gene is left open where the match is weak. The size of a clone is reported for some rows only, either as once, few or many, or as a class for expanded clones.

v_call,clone_size,d_call,j_call,cdr3_nt,cdr3_aa
TRBV10-2,-,TRBD2,TRBJ2-7,TGCGCCAGCGGACTAGCGGGGTCCTACGAGCAGTACTTC,CASGLAGSYEQYF
TRBV7-9,-,-,TRBJ2-7,TGTGCCAGCAGCTCCATTTCAGGGGTGAGGTACGAGCAGTACTTC,CASSSISGVRYEQYF
TRBV5-1,-,TRBD1,TRBJ1-2,TGCGCCAGCAGAGGGACAGAAAGCTATGGCTACACCTTC,CASRGTESYGYTF
TRBV29-1,-,-,TRBJ1-5,TGCAGCGTTGCCTCGACTGATAATCAGCCCCAGCATTTT,CSVASTDNQPQHF
TRBV19,-,TRBD1,TRBJ2-5,TGTGCCAGTAGCTCCGGGACAGGGTTTGGGGAGACCCAGTACTTC,CASSSGTGFGETQYF
TRBV4-2,large,-,TRBJ2-1,TGTGCCAGCAGCACTTTCGGGGGCGAATACAATGAGCAGTTCTTC,CASSTFGGEYNEQFF
TRBV29-1,-,-,TRBJ1-1,TGCAGCGTTGCCCCAGTCCGGGACGGTCGCGGCACTGAAGCTTTCTTT,CSVAPVRDGRGTEAFF
TRBV5-4,-,TRBD2,TRBJ2-1,TGTGCCAGCAGCTCCGAGGGTCTTAGCGGGAGGAATGAGCAGTTCTTC,CASSSEGLSGRNEQFF
TRBV5-1,-,-,TRBJ2-1,TGCGCCAGCAGCGGGCAGAGCTCCTACAATGAGCAGTTCTTC,CASSGQSSYNEQFF
TRBV6-6,-,-,TRBJ1-4,TGTGCCAGCAGCCCCCGGGGCGAGAATGAAAAACTGTTTTTT,CASSPRGENEKLFF
TRBV27,few,-,TRBJ2-1,TGTGCCAGCAGTCCCGGGACTTCACCCCCCTACAATGAGCAGTTCTTC,CASSPGTSPPYNEQFF
TRBV5-1,once,-,TRBJ2-7,TGCGCCAGCAGCTTGCCAGCTGCCTACGAGCAGTACTTC,CASSLPAAYEQYF
TRBV28,once,TRBD2,TRBJ2-3,TGTGCCAGCAGTTTAAGTAGCGGGAGGAGCACAGATACGCAGTATTTT,CASSLSSGRSTDTQYF
TRBV27,-,TRBD2,TRBJ2-7,TGTGCCAGCAGTCCCGGACTAGCGGCTTCCTACGAGCAGTACTTC,CASSPGLAASYEQYF
TRBV15,-,-,TRBJ1-1,TGTGCCACCAGCCCGGGGGGCTGGACTGAAGCTTTCTTT,CATSPGGWTEAFF
TRBV6-1,-,-,TRBJ2-3,TGTGCCAGCAGTGCAAGCGGATATGGGGTAGATACGCAGTATTTT,CASSASGYGVDTQYF
TRBV18,-,-,TRBJ2-5,TGTGCCAGCTCACCAGGCGGGTCCCTAACAGAGACCCAGTACTTC,CASSPGGSLTETQYF
TRBV9,-,-,TRBJ1-5,TGTGCCAGCAGCGTAGACGGAGGGTATCAACAGCCCCAGCATTTT,CASSVDGGYQQPQHF
TRBV6-1,-,TRBD1,TRBJ1-4,TGTGCCAGCAGTCAGGGGGCGCGTGAAAAACTGTTTTTT,CASSQGAREKLFF
TRBV28,-,-,TRBJ2-7,TGTGCCAGCCTACTTAGGGGGGGGGAGCAGTACTTC,CASLLRGGEQYF
TRBV28,-,-,TRBJ1-3,TGTGCCAGCAGTTTACCCGGAGGCGCAAGAAACACCATATATTTT,CASSLPGGARNTIYF
TRBV4-1,once,-,TRBJ2-1,TGCGCCAGCAGCCTAGCCCCCACGAGCTCCTACAATGAGCAGTTCTTC,CASSLAPTSSYNEQFF